What follows are 25 T cell receptor beta chains derived from one specimen sequenced in a study of T-cell reconstitution after alpha-beta-depleted transplantation in children. It was with unique molecular identifiers that the TCRbeta library was prepared. TCRdb passed the PCR reads through MiXCR, listing each CDR3 protein once. The sample has around 500,000 distinct CDR3 sequences, around an eighth seen once. Sequenced material: PBMCs from the stem cell graft donor, taken from the stem cell graft. The receptor source for this set is a human donor who donated a stem cell graft to a child with combined immunodeficiency.

This clonotype was detected many times. The V call is TRBV12-5, the J call TRBJ1-1; 8 bases map to TRBD1. The CDR3 extends over 14 amino acids. Germline values: CDR1 LGHNT, CDR2 FRNRAP. V lost 10 bases and J lost 1; bases outside the gene matches: 8. The DNA for the CDR3 is TGTGCTATAGGGCCAGGGGGCTGGAACACTGAAGCTTTCTTT. This encodes CAIGPGGWNTEAFF.

Ten or more counts support this clonotype. Sequence at one end of the junction differs from germline and may be a read error. The gene calls are TRBV29-1 and TRBJ2-7; TRBD1 agrees at 9 bases. Germline CDR1 and CDR2: SQVTM and ANQGSEA. The CDR3 extends over 13 amino acids. Here the CDR3 reads CSAEGQGNYEQYF. Here the CDR3 DNA reads TGCAGCGCTGAAGGACAGGGGAACTACGAGCAGTACTTC.

Regarding this clonotype: Germline is not matched at one junction end, which may reflect a read error. V usage is TRBV28 and J usage is TRBJ2-7; 16 bases fit TRBD2. Germline values: CDR1 MDHEN, CDR2 SYDVKM. CDR3 length equals 14 residues. DNA for the CDR3: TGTGTCAGCACCCAGGGACTAGCGGGAGGGTTGCAGTACTTC. This translates into CVSTQGLAGGLQYF. Full variable domain (rest looked up from reference TRBV28 and TRBJ2-7): DVKVTQSSRYLVKRTGEKVFLECVQDMDHENMFWYRQDPGLGLRLIYFSYDVKMKEKGDIPEGYSVSREKKERFSLILESASTNQTSMYLCVSTQGLAGGLQYFGPGTRLTVT.

This clonotype was seen only a few times. The genes are TRBV20-1 and TRBJ2-2, with D possibly matching TRBD1 (7 bases). The germline V and J ends were trimmed by 6 bases and 4 bases, with 15 bases remaining between them. The CDR3 covers 14 residues. The germline V gene encodes CDR1 DFQATT and CDR2 SNEGSKA (reference sequence). The CDR3 bases are TGCAGTGCGACGACAGGGAGGAGCACCGGGGAGCTGTTTTTT. Its protein is CSATTGRSTGELFF.

V usage is TRBV5-1 and J usage is TRBJ1-1; D might be TRBD1 (5 bases). CDR3 length: 15 residues. The germline CDR1 and CDR2 sequences are SGHRS and YFSETQ. The ends were cut back, 7 bases at V and 0 bases at J, with 16 bases in the middle. CDR3 DNA: TGCGCCAGCCTTCCCGCCCCAGGGATGAACACTGAAGCTTTCTTT. Its translation: CASLPAPGMNTEAFF.

This clonotype was recorded many times. The V and J genes are TRBV29-1 and TRBJ2-2; TRBD1 matches 8 bases. Germline V gives CDR1 SQVTM, CDR2 ANQGSEA. This CDR3 is built from 14 residues. Trimming removed 6 bases from V and 3 bases from J; junction bases left unmatched: 6. Written as DNA, the CDR3 is TGCAGCGTGGGGGGACAGGTGGACACCGGGGAGCTGTTTTTT. This encodes CSVGGQVDTGELFF.

This clonotype was detected only a few times. V is TRBV5-1 and J is TRBJ2-1, with 9 positions matching TRBD1. Germline loops: CDR1 SGHRS, CDR2 YFSETQ. V was clipped by 1 base and J by 5 bases; unmatched bases: 7. The CDR3 is 16 amino acids. The CDR3 loop is CASSLSWDRVHNEQFF. The DNA for the CDR3 is TGCGCCAGCAGCTTGTCATGGGACAGGGTCCACAATGAGCAGTTCTTC.

Points on this clonotype: Just one base apart from a much larger clone, this may be a read error. The conserved final phenylalanine or tryptophan is absent from the CDR3, which likely points to a read error. The CDR3 coding sequence is TGCAGTGCTAGCTACAGAGTTTCGGGTGAAAAACTGTTTTAT. This gives the protein CSASYRVSGEKLFY. The gene calls are TRBV20-1 and TRBJ1-4, with D unclear. The CDR3 spans 14 residues. Trimming cost V 3 bases and J 7 bases, with 15 bases left between them. The V gene's germline CDR1 is DFQATT and CDR2 SNEGSKA (reference sequence).

The rearrangement links TRBV7-9 to TRBJ2-5; a weak D match, TRBD1 (6 bases). Germline V gene data show CDR1 as SEHNR and CDR2 as FQNEAQ (reference sequence). V lost 7 bases and J lost 5, with 14 bases in between. This CDR3 is 13 amino acids long. CDR3 coding DNA: TGTGCCAGCATTGCAGGGGCCGGGGAGACCCAGTACTTC. This encodes CASIAGAGETQYF.

The sample holds a few counts of this clonotype. CDR3 in DNA: TGTGCCAGCAGGGCGGGGGGGATAAATGAGCAGTTCTTC. It yields the protein CASRAGGINEQFF. The chain carries TRBV28 and TRBJ2-1; 9 positions agree with TRBD2. Germline CDR1 reads MDHEN; CDR2 reads SYDVKM. J lost 7 bases, V lost 6 bases, and 4 bases had no gene match. The length of the CDR3 is 13 residues. The complete variable domain, with remaining parts taken from reference TRBV28 and TRBJ2-1, reads DVKVTQSSRYLVKRTGEKVFLECVQDMDHENMFWYRQDPGLGLRLIYFSYDVKMKEKGDIPEGYSVSREKKERFSLILESASTNQTSMYLCASRAGGINEQFFGPGTRLTVL.

V gene TRBV11-2 combines with J gene TRBJ2-2; no clear D. The CDR3 loop spans 15 amino acids. The germline V and J ends were trimmed by 5 bases and 3 bases, with 13 bases remaining between them. From germline, CDR1 is SGHAT and CDR2 FQNNGV. In DNA, the CDR3 is TGTGCCAGCAGCCTGTTAGGTGGGGACACCGGGGAGCTGTTTTTT. Its translation is CASSLLGGDTGELFF.

This chain uses TRBV10-3 with TRBJ1-2; 7 positions agree with TRBD1. Germline loops: CDR1 ENHRY, CDR2 SYGVKD. The J segment lost 5 bases and the V segment lost 6 bases, leaving 9 bases of the junction unmatched. The CDR3 contains 14 residues. DNA for the CDR3: TGTGCCATCAGCCCGGACAGGATAAGTTATGGCTACACCTTC. This translates into CAISPDRISYGYTF.

The gene calls are TRBV3-1 and TRBJ2-1; 16 bases are shared with TRBD2. V shed 3 bases and J 10 bases; nucleotides not matched to a gene: 15. The CDR3 is made up of 19 amino acids. The germline gives CDR1 LGHDT, CDR2 YNNKEL (reference sequence). The CDR3 DNA is TGTGCCAGCAGCCAGGGACTAGCGGGGGGGCCGGCCTGGACTGAGGAGCAGTTCTTC. This codes for CASSQGLAGGPAWTEEQFF.

This clonotype was counted at least ten times. This rearrangement joins TRBV20-1 to TRBJ2-1; TRBD2 matches at 7 bases. This CDR3 contains 13 residues. V gave up 6 bases and J gave up 5 bases; unmatched junction bases: 7. Germline V gene lookup returns CDR1 DFQATT and CDR2 SNEGSKA (reference sequence). The CDR3 DNA follows: TGCAGTGCCTGGTTGGGGGGGAACAATGAGCAGTTCTTC. It yields the protein CSAWLGGNNEQFF.

V gene TRBV12-3 or TRBV12-4 combines with J gene TRBJ2-1; perhaps D is TRBD1 or TRBD2 (5 bases each). Trimming pared 4 bases from V and 9 bases from J, leaving 13 bases between. CDR3 length: 13 amino acids. CDR3 in amino acids: CASSSRGDGEQFF. In DNA form, the CDR3 reads TGTGCCAGCAGTTCCCGAGGGGACGGTGAGCAGTTCTTC.

This clonotype was seen more than once but under ten times. For the CDR3, the DNA is TGTGCCAGCAGCTTAGACCCCGGGGGGTCCTACAATGAGCAGTTCTTC. Its protein product is CASSLDPGGSYNEQFF. This rearrangement joins TRBV7-2 to TRBJ2-1, with TRBD2 matching over 7 bases. CDR3 length: 16 amino acids. V shed 1 base and J 1 base; nucleotides not matched to a gene: 4. Looked up from germline, CDR1 is SGHTA and CDR2 is FQGNSA.

This clonotype was counted only a few times. The J gene is TRBJ1-5, the V gene TRBV12-3 or TRBV12-4, with D perhaps TRBD1 (6 bases). The CDR3 consists of 14 residues. The V gene lost 5 bases and the J gene lost 9 bases, with 17 bases spanning the gap. CDR3 in amino acids: CASSPAGTKWPQHF. CDR3 DNA: TGTGCCAGCAGTCCGGCCGGGACAAAATGGCCCCAGCATTTT.

This clonotype appeared a few times. The chain uses TRBV4-3 and TRBJ2-4; no firm D call. The CDR3 spans 16 residues. Trimming pared 0 bases from V and 5 bases from J, leaving 14 bases between. Germline CDR1 is LGHNA and CDR2 is YSLEER. The DNA of the CDR3 is TGCGCCAGCAGCCAAGATGGTACAGCTCGGGAAAACATTCAGTACTTC. Its protein product is CASSQDGTARENIQYF.

The table lists this clonotype with a few counts. This rearrangement joins TRBV11-2 to TRBJ1-1; maybe TRBD1 (5 bases). This CDR3 spans 14 amino acids. Germline values: CDR1 SGHAT, CDR2 FQNNGV. V lost 0 bases to trimming and J lost 4 bases, with 9 bases between them. The CDR3 bases are TGTGCCAGCAGCTTAGAGGGGGGGATCACTGAAGCTTTCTTT. Translated: CASSLEGGITEAFF.

The table lists this clonotype with a few counts. This chain connects TRBV30 to TRBJ2-6, with D uncertain. V was pared by 3 bases and J by 0 bases, with 0 bases between. Germline assignment: CDR1 GTSNPN and CDR2 SVGIG (reference sequence). CDR3 length: 12 residues. The CDR3 spells CAWSSGANVLTF. The CDR3 region has the DNA TGTGCCTGGAGCTCTGGGGCCAACGTCCTGACTTTC. The full variable domain, its missing parts supplied by reference TRBV30 and TRBJ2-6, is SQTIHQWPATLVQPVGSPLSLECTVEGTSNPNLYWYRQAAGRGLQLLFYSVGIGQISSEVPQNLSASRPQDRQFILSSKKLLLSDSGFYLCAWSSGANVLTFGAGSRLTVL.

This clonotype was seen repeatedly, ten times or more. J is TRBJ2-3 and V is TRBV5-1, with a weak D call TRBD1 (6 bases). CDR1 and CDR2 from the germline V gene are SGHRS and YFSETQ. V lost 5 bases and J lost 1, with 8 bases in between. The CDR3 contains 13 residues. The DNA for the CDR3 is TGCGCCAGCAGACAGGGTCGCACAGATACGCAGTATTTT. This sequence encodes CASRQGRTDTQYF.

The chain links TRBV11-2 to TRBJ1-2, with 10 bases fitting TRBD1. The CDR3 spans 15 residues. The V segment lost 4 bases and the J segment 2 bases; nucleotides outside the gene matches: 4. From germline, CDR1 is SGHAT and CDR2 FQNNGV. CDR3 nucleotides: TGTGCCAGCAGCTACGACAGGGGGCGGAACTATGGCTACACCTTC. This translates into CASSYDRGRNYGYTF.

This clonotype was seen a handful of times. The V call is TRBV5-6, the J call TRBJ2-7; TRBD1 might be the D (6 bases). With 3 bases removed from V and 1 base from J, the gap between germline ends came to 17 bases. Looked up from germline, CDR1 is SGHDT and CDR2 is YYEEEE. The CDR3 is 16 amino acids. The CDR3 DNA reads as TGTGCCAGCAGCTCGAACCTCCGGGACATTTCCTACGAGCAGTACTTC. The encoded protein is CASSSNLRDISYEQYF. Variable domain in full (rest from reference TRBV5-6 and TRBJ2-7): DAGVTQSPTHLIKTRGQQVTLRCSPKSGHDTVSWYQQALGQGPQFIFQYYEEEERQRGNFPDRFSGHQFPNYSSELNVNALLLGDSALYLCASSSNLRDISYEQYFGPGTRLTVT.

Points on this clonotype: The CDR3 ends on some other residue instead of the conserved phenylalanine or tryptophan, so this is likely a read error. The rearrangement uses TRBV6-2 or TRBV6-3 and TRBJ2-1; D gene ambiguous. With 5 bases removed from V and 5 bases from J, the gap between germline ends came to 16 bases. CDR3 size: 15 residues. In germline, CDR1 is MNHEY, CDR2 SVGEGT. The CDR3 DNA is TGTGCCAGCAGTAAACTGTCGGGCTTGAACAATGAGCAGTTCTCC. Translated: CASSKLSGLNNEQFS.

The chain has TRBV5-5 and TRBJ2-5; D might be TRBD1 (5 bases). The ends were cut back, 4 bases at V and 5 bases at J, with 15 bases in the middle. Per the germline V gene, CDR1 is SGHKS and CDR2 is YYEKEE (reference sequence). CDR3 length: 14 residues. CDR3 sequence (DNA): TGTGCCAGCAGCCAAACCGGTAGGGGTGAGACCCAGTACTTC. It encodes CASSQTGRGETQYF.